These 5 T cell receptor beta chains were sequenced from one sample in a study of T cells expressing NK-cell markers. TCRdb re-called the 5' RACE reads, yielding one record per CDR3 amino acid sequence without DNA. The sample has some 300,000 distinct CDR3 sequences; the top ten hold about 0.39%. The specimen sequenced was blood T cells: a sorted CD56 or NKG2C T cell subset, CD4+ or CD8+ T cells, or bulk PBMC T cells (not recorded which). Receptors originate from a man aged 18 to 35 in good health.

The chain links TRBV30 to TRBJ2-1; the D call from TCRdb, TRBD2, cannot be confirmed without DNA. Germline values: CDR1 GTSNPN, CDR2 SVGIG (reference sequence). The CDR3 length is 12 residues. CDR3: CAWSLAGYEQFF.

The CDR3 loop is CASSLGQSSGYTF. The chain uses TRBV7-9 and TRBJ1-2. The CDR3 has 13 amino acids. CDR1 and CDR2 (germline): SEHNR, FQNEAQ (reference sequence). The full variable domain, rest sourced from reference TRBV7-9 and TRBJ1-2, is DTGVSQNPRHKITKRGQNVTFRCDPISEHNRLYWYRQTLGQGPEFLTYFQNEAQLEKSRLLSDRFSAERPKGSFSTLEIQRTEQGDSAMYLCASSLGQSSGYTFGSGTRLTVV.

The chain links TRBV2 to TRBJ2-5; the D call from TCRdb, TRBD1, cannot be confirmed without DNA. CDR1 and CDR2 (germline): SNHLY, FYNNEI. CDR3 length: 15 amino acids. This CDR3 reads CASSETRGGQETQYF.

The genes are TRBV12-3 or TRBV12-4 and TRBJ1-4. The CDR3 runs to 12 residues. The CDR3: CASSLGDPKLFF.

The CDR3 protein is CSVEGWQGAGDTQYF. This sequence joins TRBV29-1 and TRBJ2-3; TCRdb designates TRBD1, a call that cannot be tested without DNA. This CDR3 spans 15 amino acids. Germline CDR1 SQVTM, CDR2 ANQGSEA.